The 10 T cell receptor beta chains listed next were all sequenced from one sample in a study of blood T cell repertoires in COVID-19 (dated by TCRdb to the early 2020s). Libraries were prepared through the immunoSEQ multiplex PCR assay. In its TCRdb copy, this immuneACCESS table keeps in-frame sequences only and misses some clones. Where compared with another copy, unresolved V genes explain less than half of these, and the others have no known cause. This sample comprises 68,000 or so clones, about 90% of them detected only once. The ten most abundant clones make up more than 2% of the sample. Sequencing was carried out using peripheral blood. The receptor set was obtained from a human donor in a cohort sampled during active COVID-19.

The rearrangement uses TRBV5-4 and TRBJ2-2, with D perhaps TRBD2 (5 bases). CDR1 and CDR2 from the germline V gene are SGHNT and YYREEE (reference sequence). Trimming cost V 4 bases and J 9 bases, with 13 bases left between them. The CDR3 extends over 13 amino acids. The CDR3 loop reads CASSPRTSRELFF. The CDR3 coding sequence is TGTGCCAGCAGCCCACGGACTTCACGGGAGCTGTTTTTT.

The chain recombines TRBV28 with TRBJ1-6, with no clear D. Trimming removed 6 bases from V and 7 bases from J, with 13 bases in between. Looked up from germline, CDR1 is MDHEN and CDR2 is SYDVKM. The CDR3 contains 14 residues. CDR3 loop: CASRYSGTNSPLHF. CDR3 DNA: TGTGCCAGCAGGTACTCAGGTACCAATTCACCCCTCCACTTT.

CDR3 region: CASSVEGTGINGYTF. The CDR3 DNA follows: TGTGCCAGCAGCGTAGAGGGGACAGGAATTAATGGCTACACCTTC. The chain is built from TRBV9 and TRBJ1-2; TRBD1 matches at 8 bases. Germline assignment: CDR1 SGDLS and CDR2 YYNGEE. With 0 bases clipped from V and 6 bases from J, the junction kept 7 bases outside the gene matches. The CDR3 consists of 15 residues.

This clone has just one count. The rearrangement links TRBV6-5 to TRBJ2-7; D is unclear. V gave up 0 bases and J gave up 5 bases, with 11 bases separating them. The CDR3 totals 14 residues. CDR1 is MNHEY, CDR2 SVGAGI, per germline. DNA of the CDR3: TGTGCCAGCAGTTACTCGTGGGCTTTCAACGAGCAGTACTTC. This sequence encodes CASSYSWAFNEQYF.

The count of this clone is one. The rearrangement uses TRBV28 and TRBJ2-2; 8 positions agree with TRBD1. Germline V gene sequence: CDR1 MDHEN, CDR2 SYDVKM. V trimming: 6 bases; J trimming: 4 bases; junction bases outside the gene matches: 10. This CDR3 has 16 residues. The DNA of the CDR3 is TGTGCCAGCAGAATGCCCGTGACAGGGGTCACCGGGGAGCTGTTTTTT. Amino acid sequence: CASRMPVTGVTGELFF.

In this sample, this clone turned up once. The chain has TRBV6-5 and TRBJ1-4; TRBD1 is a possible D gene (5 bases). Germline lookup yields CDR1 MNHEY and CDR2 SVGAGI. The CDR3 sequence is 16 residues long. Trimming pared 0 bases from V and 8 bases from J, leaving 16 bases between. The CDR3 spells CASSYSNGAKREKLFF. Here the CDR3 DNA reads TGTGCCAGCAGTTACTCGAATGGGGCGAAAAGGGAAAAACTGTTTTTT.

This chain connects TRBV28 to TRBJ2-7, with D possibly being TRBD1 (6 bases). CDR3 length: 14 residues. Between the trimmed V and J ends, which lost 5 bases and 2 bases, there was a span of 13 bases. Germline V gene lookup returns CDR1 MDHEN and CDR2 SYDVKM. CDR3 bases: TGTGCCAGCAGTCCCACAGGGTCAACCTACGAGCAGTACTTC. This translates into CASSPTGSTYEQYF.

J is TRBJ2-7 and V is TRBV4-3; TRBD1 aligns across 10 bases. The CDR3 length is 14 residues. The germline V gene encodes CDR1 LGHNA and CDR2 YSLEER. V lost 3 bases and J lost 2; bases outside the gene matches: 1. CDR3 sequence: CASSHGTGAYEQYF. In DNA, the CDR3 is TGCGCCAGCAGCCACGGGACAGGGGCCTACGAGCAGTACTTC.

The V call is TRBV30, the J call TRBJ1-5, with D maybe TRBD1 (6 bases). CDR1 GTSNPN and CDR2 SVGIG come from the germline V gene (reference sequence). The CDR3 sequence is 13 residues long. The V and J ends lost 4 bases and 6 bases respectively, with 13 bases between them. The CDR3 DNA reads as TGTGCCTGGAACCGGGACATTTTTCAGCCCCAGCATTTT. Encoded protein: CAWNRDIFQPQHF.

This chain connects TRBV5-1 to TRBJ1-1; no clear D. Germline CDR1 and CDR2: SGHRS and YFSETQ. This CDR3 has 13 residues. V lost 8 bases to trimming and J lost 1 base, with 12 bases between them. CDR3 sequence reads: CASRAGWNTEAFF. The CDR3 bases are TGCGCCAGTCGAGCGGGGTGGAACACTGAAGCTTTCTTT.